The 8 T cell receptor beta chains given below trace back to one sample, sequenced in a study of T cell responses to AZD1222 COVID-19 vaccine. Assay used: immunoSEQ multiplex PCR; TCRdb lists only in-frame clones, some missing. The repertoire holds 140,000 to 150,000 clones, with just under 95% as singletons. The source material was peripheral blood, sampled after recovery from COVID-19. The receptor set was obtained from an adult who had recovered from COVID-19.

The V call is TRBV6-1, the J call TRBJ2-7; 7 nucleotides match TRBD2. V was pared by 4 bases and J by 2 bases, with 11 bases of the junction left unmatched. The V gene's germline CDR1 is MNHNS and CDR2 SASEGT. The CDR3 extends over 16 amino acids. The CDR3 DNA is TGTGCCAGCAGTGTCGCACCCCGGGACTACACCTACGAGCAGTACTTC. Translated: CASSVAPRDYTYEQYF.

Points on this clone: A junction end diverges from the germline sequence, so it may reflect a read error. This chain joins TRBV7-9 and TRBJ2-7; possible D gene TRBD2, 5 bases. The germline CDR1 and CDR2 sequences are SEHNR and FQNEAQ (reference sequence). CDR3 length equals 16 residues. The CDR3 nucleotides read TGTGCCAGCACCTTACTCGGACCCAGCCTCCCGGGGGAGCAGTACTTC. Its translation: CASTLLGPSLPGEQYF.

The genes are TRBV10-2 and TRBJ2-1, with D perhaps matching TRBD1 (6 bases). Germline-derived CDR1 and CDR2 are WSHSY and SAAADI. The CDR3 has 15 residues. V dropped 8 bases and J dropped 4 bases, with 18 bases sitting between them. The CDR3 sequence is CASGSWDNPYNEQFF. CDR3 coding DNA: TGCGCCAGCGGGTCCTGGGACAACCCATACAATGAGCAGTTCTTC.

This chain connects TRBV18 to TRBJ1-2; D possibly corresponds to TRBD1 (5 bases). V lost 2 bases and J lost 8, with 12 bases in between. This CDR3 is 13 amino acids long. Germline V gene lookup returns CDR1 KGHSH and CDR2 LQKENI. The CDR3 coding sequence is TGTGCCAGCTCACCAGACAGCCTCTGGGGCTACACCTTC. Protein sequence: CASSPDSLWGYTF.

The CDR3 DNA reads TGCAGCGTCGGGCGTTTGGGATCAGCCGCCGGGGAGCTGTTTTTT. Its protein product is CSVGRLGSAAGELFF. The chain joins TRBV29-1 to TRBJ2-2; no clear D. Trimming shortened V by 6 bases and J by 6 bases, and 20 bases separated the two germline ends. In germline, CDR1 is SQVTM, CDR2 ANQGSEA. The CDR3 runs 15 residues.

This rearrangement joins TRBV2 to TRBJ1-1; no reliable D call. Germline-derived CDR1 and CDR2 are SNHLY and FYNNEI. This CDR3 region has 12 residues. V was cut by 7 bases and J by 1 base, with 7 bases left in between. The CDR3 here is CASTTENTEAFF. CDR3 coding DNA: TGTGCCAGCACAACGGAGAACACTGAAGCTTTCTTT.

J is TRBJ1-6 and V is TRBV28; perhaps TRBD1 as D (5 bases). Looked up from germline, CDR1 is MDHEN and CDR2 is SYDVKM. The CDR3 runs to 16 residues. The V and J ends lost 7 bases and 6 bases respectively, with 19 bases between them. This chain's CDR3 is CASTFRRGLLNSPLHF. The DNA of the CDR3 is TGTGCCAGCACCTTCCGAAGGGGCCTACTTAATTCACCCCTCCACTTT.

V usage is TRBV27 and J usage is TRBJ2-7, with 7 bases identical to TRBD1. The V gene's germline CDR1 is MNHEY and CDR2 SMNVEV (reference sequence). With 5 bases clipped from V and 5 bases from J, the junction kept 6 bases outside the gene matches. This CDR3 has 13 amino acids. CDR3 DNA: TGTGCCAGCAGTCTGACAGGGACCAACGAGCAGTACTTC. Its translation: CASSLTGTNEQYF.